This T cell receptor (beta chain) emerged from a study of blood T cell repertoires in COVID-19. About the research overall: Acute-phase and convalescent COVID-19 samples originated in the United States, Italy and Spain. Sources were T cells, B-cell-depleted T cells, or PBMCs; the material itself was cDNA or gDNA.

TCRdb's copy holds only in-frame clones and misses some; the assay was immunoSEQ multiplex PCR. The sample shows 350,000 to 450,000 clones, approximately 86% of them seen only once. The source material was peripheral blood. This TCR came from a woman in her fifties or sixties with COVID-19, enrolled during active disease.

CDR3 nucleotides: TGTGCCAGTAGCTCTCAAGGCGGCAATGAGCAGTTCTTC. Amino acid sequence: CASSSQGGNEQFF. The chain couples TRBV19 to TRBJ2-1; D is unresolved. Germline values: CDR1 LNHDA, CDR2 SQIVND (reference sequence). Trimming shortened V by 6 bases and J by 6 bases, and 12 bases separated the two germline ends. CDR3 size: 13 residues.